Below are 3 T cell receptor beta chains sequenced from a single sample in a study of cytomegalovirus exposure and HLA in healthy donors. A multiplex PCR was run with 60 Vbeta primers and 13 Jbeta primers. Assay: immunoSEQ multiplex PCR; the TCRdb copy retains only in-frame clones and omits some. The top ten hold roughly 3.5% of the sample, which has over 150,000 clones, 77% seen once. Sequencing used PBMCs. Every receptor here comes from a woman aged 55 to 70 in good health and CMV-seropositive.

The V and J genes are TRBV6-1 and TRBJ1-5; 7 bases are a match to TRBD1. Germline V gene lookup returns CDR1 MNHNS and CDR2 SASEGT. This CDR3 has 15 amino acids. Losses at the gene ends were 7 bases for V and 6 bases for J; bases not matched to a gene: 12. This CDR3 reads CASTLWAGGGQPQHF. The CDR3 DNA follows: TGTGCCAGCACCCTATGGGCAGGGGGTGGTCAGCCCCAGCATTTT.

The chain employs TRBV30 and TRBJ1-2; the D gene is possibly TRBD1 (6 bases). This CDR3 spans 13 amino acids. Trimming left V 1 base short and J 6 bases short, with 12 bases between. The germline V gene has CDR1 GTSNPN and CDR2 SVGIG (reference sequence). The CDR3 nucleotides are TGTGCCTGGAGTGGCTCTACAGGGAATGGCTACACCTTC. Its protein is CAWSGSTGNGYTF.

J is TRBJ2-7 and V is TRBV15; TRBD2 agrees at 7 bases. There are 14 residues in the CDR3. Germline assignment: CDR1 LNHNV and CDR2 YYDKDF (reference sequence). With V trimmed by 2 bases and J by 2 bases, 3 bases remained unmatched. This chain's CDR3 is CATSRWEGTYEQYF. The DNA of the CDR3 is TGTGCCACCAGCAGATGGGAGGGAACCTACGAGCAGTACTTC. Full variable domain (remainder filled in from reference TRBV15 and TRBJ2-7): DAMVIQNPRYQVTQFGKPVTLSCSQTLNHNVMYWYQQKSSQAPKLLFHYYDKDFNNEADTPDNFQSRRPNTSFCFLDIRSPGLGDTAMYLCATSRWEGTYEQYFGPGTRLTVT.